The source of this T cell receptor (beta chain) is a study of T cells in Graves' hyperthyroidism and ophthalmopathy. Notes on the study in general: A 13 V-J signature model discriminated ophthalmopathy versus stable hyperthyroidism. With a median lead of roughly 6.2 months before onset, the model predicted ophthalmopathy. Blood shared most expanded thyroid clonotypes above 0.001.

At least ten counts were recorded for this clonotype. Its antigen is currently unknown. From germline, CDR1 is MDHEN and CDR2 SYDVKM. The V segment lost 3 bases and the J segment 6 bases; nucleotides outside the gene matches: 6. This CDR3 has 14 amino acids. Patients were excluded for uncontrolled infection, other autoimmune disease, pregnancy or lactation. RNA transcripts yielded amplified TCR beta CDR3 regions. The HTBI primer set drove a first-round RT-PCR of the TCR CDR3. A single record per CDR3 protein comes from TCRdb applying MiXCR to the multiplex PCR reads. Altogether about 46,000 distinct CDR3 sequences are present, approximately 50% being singletons, with the ten largest covering over 30%.

This TCR came from a woman between 50 and 59 years old with Graves' hyperthyroidism. The sample consisted of peripheral blood or thyroid tissue (not recorded which). The chain uses TRBV28 and TRBJ2-7; 9 positions match TRBD1. The CDR3 coding sequence is TGTGCCAGCAGTTTTTCGGGGACAGGGATCGAGCAGTACTTC. As protein: CASSFSGTGIEQYF. The full variable domain, rest sourced from reference TRBV28 and TRBJ2-7, is DVKVTQSSRYLVKRTGEKVFLECVQDMDHENMFWYRQDPGLGLRLIYFSYDVKMKEKGDIPEGYSVSREKKERFSLILESASTNQTSMYLCASSFSGTGIEQYFGPGTRLTVT.